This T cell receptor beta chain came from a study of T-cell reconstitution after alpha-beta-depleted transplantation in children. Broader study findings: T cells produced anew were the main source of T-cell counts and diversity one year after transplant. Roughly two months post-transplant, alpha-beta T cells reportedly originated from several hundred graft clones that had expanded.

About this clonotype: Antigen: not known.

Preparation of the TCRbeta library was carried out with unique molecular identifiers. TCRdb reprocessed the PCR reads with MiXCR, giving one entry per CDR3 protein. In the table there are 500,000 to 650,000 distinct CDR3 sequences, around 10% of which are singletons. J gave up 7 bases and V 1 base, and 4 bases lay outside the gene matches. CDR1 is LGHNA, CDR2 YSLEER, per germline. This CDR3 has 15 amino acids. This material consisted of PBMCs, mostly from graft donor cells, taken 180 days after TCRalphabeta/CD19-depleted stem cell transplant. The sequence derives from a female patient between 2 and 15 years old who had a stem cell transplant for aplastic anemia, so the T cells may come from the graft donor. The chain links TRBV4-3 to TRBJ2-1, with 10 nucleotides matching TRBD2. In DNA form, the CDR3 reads TGCGCCAGCAGCCAAGGGAGCGGGAGGGCTAATGAGCAGTTCTTC. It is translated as CASSQGSGRANEQFF.